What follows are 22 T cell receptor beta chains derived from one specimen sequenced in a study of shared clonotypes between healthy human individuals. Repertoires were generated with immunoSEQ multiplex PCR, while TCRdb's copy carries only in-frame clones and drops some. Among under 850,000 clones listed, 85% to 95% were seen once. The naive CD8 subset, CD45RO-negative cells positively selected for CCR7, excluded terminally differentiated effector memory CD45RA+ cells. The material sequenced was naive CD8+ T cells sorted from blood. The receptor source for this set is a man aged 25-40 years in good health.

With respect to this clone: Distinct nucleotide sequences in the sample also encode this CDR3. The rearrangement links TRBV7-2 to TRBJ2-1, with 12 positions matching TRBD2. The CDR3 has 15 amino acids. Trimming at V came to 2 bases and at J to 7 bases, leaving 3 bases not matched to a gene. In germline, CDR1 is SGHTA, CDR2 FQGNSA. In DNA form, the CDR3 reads TGTGCCAGCAGCTTACTAGCGGGAGGGCCGAATGAGCAGTTCTTC. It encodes CASSLLAGGPNEQFF.

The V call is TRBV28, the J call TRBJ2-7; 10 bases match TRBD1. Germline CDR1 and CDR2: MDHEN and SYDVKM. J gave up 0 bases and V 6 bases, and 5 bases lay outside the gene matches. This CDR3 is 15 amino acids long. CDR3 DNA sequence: TGTGCCAGCAGCGGGACAGGGGTTAGCTCCTACGAGCAGTACTTC. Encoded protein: CASSGTGVSSYEQYF.

CDR3 sequence reads: CASSEAWILRQGIYEQYF. Written as DNA, the CDR3 is TGTGCCAGCAGTGAAGCCTGGATCTTGAGACAGGGGATTTACGAGCAGTACTTC. The rearrangement links TRBV6-1 to TRBJ2-7; 8 bases line up with TRBD1. The germline V gene encodes CDR1 MNHNS and CDR2 SASEGT. After removal of 0 bases from V and 4 bases from J, the junction contained 14 bases not matched to a gene. This CDR3 contains 18 residues.

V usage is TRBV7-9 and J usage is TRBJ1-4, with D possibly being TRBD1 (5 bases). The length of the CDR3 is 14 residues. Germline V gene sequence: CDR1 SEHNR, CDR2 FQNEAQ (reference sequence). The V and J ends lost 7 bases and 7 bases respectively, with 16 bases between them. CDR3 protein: CASTLDRSSEKLFF. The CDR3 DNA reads TGTGCCAGCACTTTAGACAGATCGTCTGAAAAACTGTTTTTT.

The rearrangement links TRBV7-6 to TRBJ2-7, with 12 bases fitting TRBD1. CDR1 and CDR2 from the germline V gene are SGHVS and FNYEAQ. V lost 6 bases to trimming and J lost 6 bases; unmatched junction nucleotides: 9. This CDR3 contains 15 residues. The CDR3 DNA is TGTGCCAGCAGTCGTGCCGGGACAGGGGGCGGCGAGCAGTACTTC. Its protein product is CASSRAGTGGGEQYF.

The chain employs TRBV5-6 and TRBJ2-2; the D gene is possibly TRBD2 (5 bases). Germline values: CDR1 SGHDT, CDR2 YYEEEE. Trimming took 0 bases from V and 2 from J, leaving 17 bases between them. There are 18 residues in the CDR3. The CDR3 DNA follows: TGTGCCAGCAGCTTGGGGGTATACGGTACGGGAAACACCGGGGAGCTGTTTTTT. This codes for CASSLGVYGTGNTGELFF.

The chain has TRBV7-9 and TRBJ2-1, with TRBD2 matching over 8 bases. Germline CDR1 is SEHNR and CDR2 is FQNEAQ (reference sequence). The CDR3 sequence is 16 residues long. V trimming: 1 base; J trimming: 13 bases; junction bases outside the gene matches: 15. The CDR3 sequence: CASSLDIGLAGPGQFF. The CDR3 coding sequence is TGTGCCAGCAGCTTAGATATCGGGCTAGCGGGCCCCGGACAGTTCTTC.

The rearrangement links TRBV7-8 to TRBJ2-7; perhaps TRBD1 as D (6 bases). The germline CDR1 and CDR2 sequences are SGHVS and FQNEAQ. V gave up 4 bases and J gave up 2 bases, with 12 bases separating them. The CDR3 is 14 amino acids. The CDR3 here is CASSWTVDPYEQYF. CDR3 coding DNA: TGTGCCAGCAGCTGGACAGTAGATCCCTACGAGCAGTACTTC.

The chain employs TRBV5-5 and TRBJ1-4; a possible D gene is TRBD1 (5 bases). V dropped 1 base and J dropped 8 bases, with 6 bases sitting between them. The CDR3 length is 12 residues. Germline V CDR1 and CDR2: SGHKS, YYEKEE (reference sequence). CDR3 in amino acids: CASSLQGEKLFF. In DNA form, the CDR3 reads TGTGCCAGCAGCTTGCAGGGAGAAAAACTGTTTTTT.

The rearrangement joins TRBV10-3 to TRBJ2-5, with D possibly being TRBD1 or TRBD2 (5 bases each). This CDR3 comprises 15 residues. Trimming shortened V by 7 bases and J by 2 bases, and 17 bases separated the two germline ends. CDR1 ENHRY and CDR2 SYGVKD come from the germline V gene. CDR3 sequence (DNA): TGTGCCATCACCGAGAGGGGCGGATCACAAGAGACCCAGTACTTC. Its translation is CAITERGGSQETQYF.

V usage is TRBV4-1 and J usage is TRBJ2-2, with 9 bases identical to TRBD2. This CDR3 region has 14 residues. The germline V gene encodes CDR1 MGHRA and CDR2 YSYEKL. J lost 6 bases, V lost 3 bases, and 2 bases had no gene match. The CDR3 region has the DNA TGCGCCAGCAGCCAGGGCGGGAGGGCCGGGGAGCTGTTTTTT. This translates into CASSQGGRAGELFF.

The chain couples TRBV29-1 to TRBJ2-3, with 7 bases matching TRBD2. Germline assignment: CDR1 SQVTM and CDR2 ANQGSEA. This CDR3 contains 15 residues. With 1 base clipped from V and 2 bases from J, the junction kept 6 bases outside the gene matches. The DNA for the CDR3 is TGCAGCGTTGAAGGGTCTAGCGGATACACAGATACGCAGTATTTT. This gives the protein CSVEGSSGYTDTQYF.

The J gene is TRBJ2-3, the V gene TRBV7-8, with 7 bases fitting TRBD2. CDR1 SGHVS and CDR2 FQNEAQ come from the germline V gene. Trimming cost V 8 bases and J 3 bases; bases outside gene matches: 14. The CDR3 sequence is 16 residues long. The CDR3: CASRPDVGGITDTQYF. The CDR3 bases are TGTGCCAGCCGACCCGACGTGGGGGGGATAACAGATACGCAGTATTTT.

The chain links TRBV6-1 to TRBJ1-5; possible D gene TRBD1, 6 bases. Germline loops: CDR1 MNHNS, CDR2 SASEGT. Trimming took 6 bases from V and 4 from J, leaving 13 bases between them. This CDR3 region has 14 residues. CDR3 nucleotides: TGTGCCAGCAGAGACAGGTCTTGGAATCAGCCCCAGCATTTT. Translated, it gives CASRDRSWNQPQHF.

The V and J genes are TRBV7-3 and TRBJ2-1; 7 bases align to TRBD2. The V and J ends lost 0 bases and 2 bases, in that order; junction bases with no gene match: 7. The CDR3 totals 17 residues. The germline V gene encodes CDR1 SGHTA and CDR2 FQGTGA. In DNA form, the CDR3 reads TGTGCCAGCAGCTTAACCCAAGAGCGGGACCCCTACAATGAGCAGTTCTTC. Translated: CASSLTQERDPYNEQFF.

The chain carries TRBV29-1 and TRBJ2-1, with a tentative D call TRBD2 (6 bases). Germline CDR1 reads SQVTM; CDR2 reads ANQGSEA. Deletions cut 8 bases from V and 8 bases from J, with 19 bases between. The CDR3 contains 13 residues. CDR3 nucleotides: TGCAGCACCATATCGGGAGCCAGGGATGAGCAGTTCTTC. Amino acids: CSTISGARDEQFF.

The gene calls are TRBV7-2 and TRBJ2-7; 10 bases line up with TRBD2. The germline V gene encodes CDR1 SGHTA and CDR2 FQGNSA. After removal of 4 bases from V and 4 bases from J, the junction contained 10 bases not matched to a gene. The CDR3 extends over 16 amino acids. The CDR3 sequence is CASSYRASGGFYEQYF. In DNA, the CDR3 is TGTGCCAGCAGCTACCGGGCTAGCGGGGGTTTTTACGAGCAGTACTTC.

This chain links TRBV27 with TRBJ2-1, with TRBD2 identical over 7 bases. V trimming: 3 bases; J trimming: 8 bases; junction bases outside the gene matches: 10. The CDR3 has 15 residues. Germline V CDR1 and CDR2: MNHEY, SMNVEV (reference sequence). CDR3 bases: TGTGCCAGCAGTTTGGGCACCACTAGCGTCGATGAGCAGTTCTTC. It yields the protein CASSLGTTSVDEQFF.

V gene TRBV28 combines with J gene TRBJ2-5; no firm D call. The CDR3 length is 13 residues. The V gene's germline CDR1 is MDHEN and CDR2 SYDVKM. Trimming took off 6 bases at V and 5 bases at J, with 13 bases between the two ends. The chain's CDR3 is CASRNRGWETQYF. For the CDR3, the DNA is TGTGCCAGCAGAAACAGAGGATGGGAGACCCAGTACTTC.

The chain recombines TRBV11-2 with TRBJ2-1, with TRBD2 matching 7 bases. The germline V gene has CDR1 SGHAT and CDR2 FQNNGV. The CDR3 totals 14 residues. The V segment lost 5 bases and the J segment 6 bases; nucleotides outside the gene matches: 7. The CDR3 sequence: CASSPTTGGNEQFF. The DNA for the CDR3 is TGTGCCAGCAGCCCTACCACGGGGGGCAATGAGCAGTTCTTC.

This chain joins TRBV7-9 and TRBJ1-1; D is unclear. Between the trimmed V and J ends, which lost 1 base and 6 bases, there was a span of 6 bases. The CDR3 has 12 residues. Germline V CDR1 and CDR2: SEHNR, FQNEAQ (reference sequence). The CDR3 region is CASSLVASEAFF. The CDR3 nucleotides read TGTGCCAGCAGCTTAGTCGCGTCTGAAGCTTTCTTT.

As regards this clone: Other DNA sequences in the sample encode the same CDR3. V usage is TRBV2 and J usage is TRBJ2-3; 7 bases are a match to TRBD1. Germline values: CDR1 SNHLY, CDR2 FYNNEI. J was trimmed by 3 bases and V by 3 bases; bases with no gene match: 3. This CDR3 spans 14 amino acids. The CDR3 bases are TGTGCCAGCAGTGACGGCAGGGGGACAGATACGCAGTATTTT. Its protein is CASSDGRGTDTQYF.